This TCR beta chain was sequenced for a study of blood T cell repertoires in COVID-19. In the study overall: PBMCs, B-cell-depleted T cells, or T cells provided the cDNA or gDNA that made up the material.

Sequencing used immunoSEQ multiplex PCR; TCRdb keeps in-frame clones, though not all of them. The sample lists 130,000 to 150,000 clones, roughly 84% occurring once. This clone occurred once. This CDR3 region has 15 residues. CDR1 SGHRS and CDR2 YFSETQ come from the germline V gene. V shed 4 bases and J 4 bases; nucleotides not matched to a gene: 7. The TCR originated in a human donor with acute or convalescent COVID-19. The donor label of this sample is uncertain. The rearrangement joins TRBV5-1 to TRBJ1-1; 10 nucleotides agree with TRBD1. Sample: peripheral blood. Here the CDR3 reads CASSGGQGGVTEAFF. The DNA of the CDR3 is TGCGCCAGCAGCGGAGGACAGGGGGGTGTCACTGAAGCTTTCTTT.